Listed here are 17 T cell receptor beta chains from one sample, sequenced in a study of blood T cell repertoires in COVID-19. TCRdb keeps only in-frame clones here, not all; method: immunoSEQ multiplex PCR. The data show about 150,000 clones, 80% to 90% seen once. What was sequenced was peripheral blood. The receptors here all came from a woman aged 40 to 50 with acute or convalescent COVID-19.

The rearrangement links TRBV28 to TRBJ2-6; D remains ambiguous. V lost 7 bases and J 2 bases, leaving 6 bases between the germline ends. Germline CDR1 and CDR2: MDHEN and SYDVKM. The CDR3 consists of 13 residues. Written as DNA, the CDR3 is TGTGCCAGCATCGAGACTGGGGCCAACGTCCTGACTTTC. This sequence encodes CASIETGANVLTF.

The chain links TRBV3-1 (or the pseudogene TRBV3-2) to TRBJ2-3; 8 positions match TRBD2. Losses at the gene ends were 1 base for V and 4 bases for J; bases not matched to a gene: 13. Germline assignment: CDR1 LGHDT and CDR2 YNNKEL (reference sequence). The CDR3 loop spans 18 amino acids. The CDR3 DNA sequence: TGTGCCAGCAGCCAAGTTTACTCGGGAGGGCCAGGAGCAGATACGCAGTATTTT. Amino acid sequence: CASSQVYSGGPGADTQYF.

J is TRBJ2-1 and V is TRBV27; 13 nucleotides agree with TRBD2. After removal of 7 bases from V and 2 bases from J, the junction contained 5 bases not matched to a gene. Germline CDR1 and CDR2: MNHEY and SMNVEV (reference sequence). CDR3 length: 16 residues. The CDR3 region is CASKTSGRATYNEQFF. CDR3 coding DNA: TGTGCCAGCAAAACTAGCGGGAGGGCCACCTACAATGAGCAGTTCTTC.

This chain uses TRBV2 with TRBJ2-2; D is uncertain. The length of the CDR3 is 13 residues. Trimming stripped 7 bases from V and 0 bases from J, with 6 bases between. CDR1 and CDR2 (germline): SNHLY, FYNNEI. CDR3 in amino acids: CASIRANTGELFF. The CDR3 DNA reads as TGTGCCAGCATAAGAGCGAACACCGGGGAGCTGTTTTTT. The variable domain in full, completed from reference TRBV2 and TRBJ2-2, reads EPEVTQTPSHQVTQMGQEVILRCVPISNHLYFYWYRQILGQKVEFLVSFYNNEISEKSEIFDDQFSVERPDGSNFTLKIRSTKLEDSAMYFCASIRANTGELFFGEGSRLTVL.

The V gene is TRBV2, the J gene TRBJ1-3; tentative D call: TRBD1 (5 bases). The CDR3 has 14 residues. Germline V lookup: CDR1 SNHLY, CDR2 FYNNEI. V lost 5 bases to trimming and J lost 4 bases, with 12 bases between them. The CDR3 sequence: CASSPGGRGNTIYF. The CDR3 DNA sequence: TGTGCCAGCAGTCCCGGGGGTCGAGGAAACACCATATATTTT. Based on the CDR3 plus reference TRBV2 and TRBJ1-3, the full variable domain is EPEVTQTPSHQVTQMGQEVILRCVPISNHLYFYWYRQILGQKVEFLVSFYNNEISEKSEIFDDQFSVERPDGSNFTLKIRSTKLEDSAMYFCASSPGGRGNTIYFGEGSWLTVV.

V and J are TRBV11-2 and TRBJ1-4, with a possible D match to TRBD1 (5 bases). The germline V gene encodes CDR1 SGHAT and CDR2 FQNNGV. V was cut by 5 bases and J by 8 bases, with 9 bases left in between. The CDR3 consists of 12 residues. The CDR3 region has the DNA TGTGCCAGCAGCCTTGGGGGGGAAAAACTGTTTTTT. As protein: CASSLGGEKLFF.

The V call is TRBV9, the J call TRBJ2-7, with D possibly matching TRBD1 (5 bases). Trimming shortened V by 2 bases and J by 2 bases, and 14 bases separated the two germline ends. The germline V gene encodes CDR1 SGDLS and CDR2 YYNGEE. This CDR3 contains 15 residues. The CDR3 region is CASSVTETVTYEQYF. CDR3 nucleotides: TGTGCCAGCAGCGTGACGGAGACAGTTACCTACGAGCAGTACTTC. Supplemented by reference TRBV9 and TRBJ2-7, the full variable domain reads DSGVTQTPKHLITATGQRVTLRCSPRSGDLSVYWYQQSLDQGLQFLIQYYNGEERAKGNILERFSAQQFPDLHSELNLSSLELGDSALYFCASSVTETVTYEQYFGPGTRLTVT.

V is TRBV6-5 and J is TRBJ2-1, with D possibly TRBD2 on 6 matching bases. Germline CDR1 is MNHEY and CDR2 is SVGAGI. V was clipped by 6 bases and J by 4 bases, with 13 bases between them. This CDR3 is built from 14 residues. The CDR3 spells CASRSSEGYNEQFF. The CDR3 DNA follows: TGTGCCAGCAGGTCTAGCGAGGGGTACAATGAGCAGTTCTTC.

The chain carries TRBV7-3 and TRBJ2-1; D is unclear. V lost 3 bases to trimming and J lost 1 base, with 7 bases between them. The CDR3 extends over 14 amino acids. Germline-derived CDR1 and CDR2 are SGHTA and FQGTGA. CDR3: CASSFSSSYNEQFF. The CDR3 DNA sequence: TGTGCCAGCAGCTTTAGTAGTTCCTACAATGAGCAGTTCTTC.

The V and J genes are TRBV6-1 and TRBJ1-1, with a tentative D call TRBD1 (5 bases). V lost 1 base and J lost 4, with 10 bases in between. CDR1 and CDR2 from the germline V gene are MNHNS and SASEGT. The CDR3 is 14 residues long. The CDR3 region is CASSEVGGSTEAFF. The DNA of the CDR3 is TGTGCCAGCAGTGAAGTCGGGGGGAGCACTGAAGCTTTCTTT.

This sequence joins TRBV29-1 and TRBJ2-2, with TRBD1 identical over 9 bases. V was clipped by 6 bases and J by 5 bases; unmatched bases: 4. CDR3 size: 13 residues. The germline CDR1 and CDR2 sequences are SQVTM and ANQGSEA. CDR3 protein: CSVGTGRTGELFF. CDR3 sequence (DNA): TGCAGCGTCGGGACAGGGAGGACCGGGGAGCTGTTTTTT.

The chain links TRBV7-8 to TRBJ2-7; possibly TRBD2 for D (6 bases). Trimming stripped 1 base from V and 3 bases from J, with 13 bases between. This CDR3 has 15 amino acids. The germline CDR1 and CDR2 sequences are SGHVS and FQNEAQ. CDR3 amino acids: CASSLGGTGDYEQYF. CDR3 in DNA: TGTGCCAGCAGCTTAGGTGGGACGGGAGACTACGAGCAGTACTTC.

This chain links TRBV7-2 with TRBJ2-1; TRBD2 aligns across 9 bases. Trimming took 7 bases from V and 7 from J; bases not matched to a gene: 8. Germline values: CDR1 SGHTA, CDR2 FQGNSA. The CDR3 consists of 14 residues. The CDR3 sequence is CASTEGLAGNEQFF. CDR3 in DNA: TGTGCCAGCACCGAGGGACTAGCTGGGAATGAGCAGTTCTTC. The variable domain in full, completed from reference TRBV7-2 and TRBJ2-1, reads GAGVSQSPSNKVTEKGKDVELRCDPISGHTALYWYRQSLGQGLEFLIYFQGNSAPDKSGLPSDRFSAERTGGSVSTLTIQRTQQEDSAVYLCASTEGLAGNEQFFGPGTRLTVL.

This chain uses TRBV18 with TRBJ2-2; weak D call: TRBD2 (5 bases). CDR1 is KGHSH, CDR2 LQKENI, per germline. This CDR3 contains 12 residues. Trimming cost V 3 bases and J 7 bases, with 6 bases left between them. CDR3 residues: CASSPRDGELFF. As DNA, the CDR3 is TGTGCCAGCTCACCCCGGGACGGGGAGCTGTTTTTT. Full variable domain (outside the CDR3, taken from reference TRBV18 and TRBJ2-2): NAGVMQNPRHLVRRRGQEARLRCSPMKGHSHVYWYRQLPEEGLKFMVYLQKENIIDESGMPKERFSAEFPKEGPSILRIQQVVRGDSAAYFCASSPRDGELFFGEGSRLTVL.

The V and J genes are TRBV7-9 and TRBJ2-3; D possibly corresponds to TRBD1 (6 bases). V was pared by 0 bases and J by 0 bases, with 13 bases between. The CDR3 covers 17 residues. Germline V gives CDR1 SEHNR, CDR2 FQNEAQ (reference sequence). The CDR3 spells CASSLAGTKASTDTQYF. In DNA form, the CDR3 reads TGTGCCAGCAGCTTAGCCGGGACAAAAGCTAGCACAGATACGCAGTATTTT. The full variable domain, rest sourced from reference TRBV7-9 and TRBJ2-3, is DTGVSQNPRHKITKRGQNVTFRCDPISEHNRLYWYRQTLGQGPEFLTYFQNEAQLEKSRLLSDRFSAERPKGSFSTLEIQRTEQGDSAMYLCASSLAGTKASTDTQYFGPGTRLTVL.

CDR3 amino acids: CASSRSHTHLHF. As DNA, the CDR3 is TGTGCCAGCAGTCGTTCACATACACACCTCCACTTT. The gene calls are TRBV28 and TRBJ1-6; unclear D gene. The CDR3 has 12 residues. V was clipped by 5 bases and J by 15 bases, with 14 bases between them. CDR1 and CDR2 (germline): MDHEN, SYDVKM.

The rearrangement links TRBV28 to TRBJ1-3; unclear D gene. Germline V gives CDR1 MDHEN, CDR2 SYDVKM. This CDR3 is 11 amino acids long. Trimming cost V 5 bases and J 4 bases, with 3 bases left between them. The CDR3 reads CASSTGNTIYF. CDR3 bases: TGTGCCAGCAGTACAGGAAACACCATATATTTT.